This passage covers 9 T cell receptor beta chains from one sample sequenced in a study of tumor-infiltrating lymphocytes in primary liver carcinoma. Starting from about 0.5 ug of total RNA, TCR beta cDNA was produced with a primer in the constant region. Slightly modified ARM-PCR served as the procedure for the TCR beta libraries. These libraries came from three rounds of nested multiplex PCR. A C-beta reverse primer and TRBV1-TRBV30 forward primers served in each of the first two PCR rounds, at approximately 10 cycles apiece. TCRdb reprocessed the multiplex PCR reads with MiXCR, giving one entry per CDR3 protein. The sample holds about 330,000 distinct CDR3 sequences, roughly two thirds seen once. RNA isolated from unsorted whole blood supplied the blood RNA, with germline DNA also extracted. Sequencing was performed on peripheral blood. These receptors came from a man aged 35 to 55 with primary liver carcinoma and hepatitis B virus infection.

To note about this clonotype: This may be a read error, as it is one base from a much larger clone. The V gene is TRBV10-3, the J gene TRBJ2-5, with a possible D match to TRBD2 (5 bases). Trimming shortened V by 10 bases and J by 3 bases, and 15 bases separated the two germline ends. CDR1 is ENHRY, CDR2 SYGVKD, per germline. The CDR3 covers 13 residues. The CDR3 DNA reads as TGTGCCACTAGCCTAGAGGGTGAAGAGACCCAGTACTTC. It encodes CATSLEGEETQYF.

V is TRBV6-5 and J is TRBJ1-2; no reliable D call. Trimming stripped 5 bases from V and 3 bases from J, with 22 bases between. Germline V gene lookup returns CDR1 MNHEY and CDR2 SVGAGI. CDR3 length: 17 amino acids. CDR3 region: CASSLEKNGPVYYGYTF. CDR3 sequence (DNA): TGTGCCAGCAGTCTAGAGAAAAATGGACCGGTGTACTATGGCTACACCTTC.

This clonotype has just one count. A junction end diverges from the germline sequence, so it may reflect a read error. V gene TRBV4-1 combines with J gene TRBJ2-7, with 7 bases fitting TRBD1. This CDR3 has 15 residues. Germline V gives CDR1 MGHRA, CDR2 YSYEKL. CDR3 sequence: CASSQGRDSSYEQCF. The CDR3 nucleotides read TGCGCCAGCAGCCAAGGTCGGGACAGCTCCTACGAGCAGTGCTTC.

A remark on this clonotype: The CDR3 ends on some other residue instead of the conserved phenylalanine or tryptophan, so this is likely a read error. CDR3 sequence reads: CASSPSGHGFYEQYS. Here the CDR3 DNA reads TGTGCCAGCAGTCCTTCGGGACACGGATTCTACGAGCAGTACTCT. The V gene is TRBV28, the J gene TRBJ2-7, with D possibly being TRBD1 (6 bases). Trimming took 5 bases from V and 3 from J, leaving 17 bases between them. The CDR3 extends over 15 amino acids. From germline, CDR1 is MDHEN and CDR2 SYDVKM.

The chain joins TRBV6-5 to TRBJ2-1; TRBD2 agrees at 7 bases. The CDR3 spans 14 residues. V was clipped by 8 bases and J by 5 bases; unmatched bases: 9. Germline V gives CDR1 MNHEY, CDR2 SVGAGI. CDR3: CASGEGNRNNEQFF. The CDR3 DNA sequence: TGTGCCAGCGGGGAGGGGAACCGAAACAATGAGCAGTTCTTC.

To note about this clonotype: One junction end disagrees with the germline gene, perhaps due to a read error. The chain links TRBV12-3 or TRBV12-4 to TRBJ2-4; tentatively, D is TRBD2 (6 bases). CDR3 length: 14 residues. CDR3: CASGLEGRGDIQYF. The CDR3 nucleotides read TGTGCCAGCGGTTTGGAGGGTCGGGGTGACATTCAGTACTTC.

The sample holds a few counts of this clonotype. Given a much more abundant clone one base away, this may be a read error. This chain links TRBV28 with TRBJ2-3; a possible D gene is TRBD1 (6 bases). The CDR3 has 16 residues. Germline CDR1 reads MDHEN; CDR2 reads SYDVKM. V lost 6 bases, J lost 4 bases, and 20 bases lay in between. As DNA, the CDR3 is TGTGCCAGCAGGTCCCCCGGGACACGGGGCCCAGATACGCAGTATTTT. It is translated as CASRSPGTRGPDTQYF. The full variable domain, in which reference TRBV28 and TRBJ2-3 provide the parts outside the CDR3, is DVKVTQSSRYLVKRTGEKVFLECVQDMDHENMFWYRQDPGLGLRLIYFSYDVKMKEKGDIPEGYSVSREKKERFSLILESASTNQTSMYLCASRSPGTRGPDTQYFGPGTRLTVL.

In DNA form, the CDR3 reads TGTGCCAGCAGCTTAATGCAGGGGGATACGCAGTATTTT. It codes for CASSLMQGDTQYF. The J gene is TRBJ2-3, the V gene TRBV7-2; TRBD1 might be the D (6 bases). Between the trimmed V and J ends, which lost 2 bases and 6 bases, there was a span of 9 bases. The CDR3 spans 13 residues. Per germline, CDR1 SGHTA and CDR2 FQGNSA.

CDR3 residues: CASSLRVADPGALYGYTF. The CDR3 bases are TGTGCCAGCAGCTTAAGGGTCGCGGATCCAGGGGCTTTGTATGGCTACACCTTC. The genes are TRBV7-2 and TRBJ1-2; maybe TRBD1 (6 bases). CDR3 length equals 18 residues. Germline CDR1 and CDR2: SGHTA and FQGNSA. Trimming removed 2 bases from V and 5 bases from J, with 24 bases in between.